Following are 27 T cell receptor beta chains from one sample sequenced in a study of human T cells and chemical hapten exposure. This sample's time point: pre-sensitization, week 0. The treatment denotes: therapeutic diphenylcyclopropenone sensitization with weekly scalp DPC. TCRdb recomputed calls from the RACE reads with MiXCR, one row per CDR3 protein. The profile shows a few hundred thousand distinct CDR3 sequences, about 7.7% of them singletons. Sequencing was performed on whole blood, taken in connection with sensitization to the hapten diphenylcyclopropenone (DPC). The receptors come from a man aged 18 to 29 with alopecia areata. Some clones in this sample may be carry-over from other donors' samples.

The sample holds a few counts of this clonotype. The V call is TRBV4-2, the J call TRBJ1-4, with no clear D. CDR3 size: 15 residues. V gave up 2 bases and J gave up 3 bases, with 10 bases separating them. Germline CDR1 LGHNA, CDR2 YNFKEQ. CDR3 DNA sequence: TGTGCCAGCAGCCAATTTAGACGGCCTAATGAAAAACTGTTTTTT. It encodes CASSQFRRPNEKLFF.

This clonotype was observed a few times. The chain combines TRBV12-3 or TRBV12-4 with TRBJ1-2; no firm D call. CDR3 size: 11 residues. V gave up 6 bases and J gave up 8 bases, with 10 bases separating them. The DNA for the CDR3 is TGTGCCAGCAGAAGCTTTTTGGGCTACACCTTC. Protein product: CASRSFLGYTF.

The table lists this clonotype with many counts. The chain employs TRBV12-3 or TRBV12-4 and TRBJ1-5; TRBD1 aligns across 10 bases. With V trimmed by 6 bases and J by 0 bases, 5 bases remained unmatched. This CDR3 has 16 residues. CDR3 DNA sequence: TGTGCCAGCAGGGGGGACAGGGGCTATAGCAATCAGCCCCAGCATTTT. Its protein product is CASRGDRGYSNQPQHF.

This clonotype turned up a few times. The CDR3 nucleotides are TGTGCCAGCAGCTATTCAATGGGTGTGGGCAATGAGCAGTTCTTC. Protein product: CASSYSMGVGNEQFF. V and J are TRBV11-2 and TRBJ2-1; unclear D gene. The CDR3 consists of 15 residues. V shed 4 bases and J shed 6 bases, with 16 bases lying between them. The germline V gene has CDR1 SGHAT and CDR2 FQNNGV.

The chain uses TRBV18 and TRBJ1-2; D uncertain. Trimming stripped 0 bases from V and 8 bases from J, with 7 bases between. Germline V gene lookup returns CDR1 KGHSH and CDR2 LQKENI. CDR3 length equals 12 residues. CDR3 protein: CASSPPGEGYTF. CDR3 bases: TGTGCCAGCTCACCACCTGGGGAAGGCTACACCTTC.

The rearrangement joins TRBV29-1 to TRBJ2-5; 7 bases map to TRBD1. The CDR3 totals 14 residues. The J segment lost 1 base and the V segment lost 8 bases, leaving 10 bases of the junction unmatched. Germline V lookup: CDR1 SQVTM, CDR2 ANQGSEA. CDR3 amino acids: CSLPPGQIQETQYF. The CDR3 bases are TGCAGCCTTCCGCCGGGACAGATCCAAGAGACCCAGTACTTC. The complete variable domain, with remaining parts taken from reference TRBV29-1 and TRBJ2-5, reads SAVISQKPSRDICQRGTSLTIQCQVDSQVTMMFWYRQQPGQSLTLIATANQGSEATYESGFVIDKFPISRPNLTFSTLTVSNMSPEDSSIYLCSLPPGQIQETQYFGPGTRLLVL.

The V gene is TRBV5-1, the J gene TRBJ2-1; the match to TRBD2 covers 8 bases. Germline CDR1 is SGHRS and CDR2 is YFSETQ. V trimming: 4 bases; J trimming: 4 bases; junction bases outside the gene matches: 13. The CDR3 runs 17 residues. Written as DNA, the CDR3 is TGCGCCAGCAGCGTGGGCGAGCGGGGGCATCCTTACAATGAGCAGTTCTTC. It yields the protein CASSVGERGHPYNEQFF.

This sequence joins TRBV6-2 or TRBV6-3 and TRBJ2-7; 8 nucleotides line up with TRBD1. Germline values: CDR1 MNHEY, CDR2 SVGEGT. The CDR3 has 15 amino acids. The junction had 11 bases not matched to a gene; V was cut back by 6 bases and J by 4 bases. Here the CDR3 reads CASSRSTGVPYEQYV. CDR3 in DNA: TGTGCCAGCAGCCGATCGACAGGGGTACCGTACGAGCAGTACGTC.

This clonotype was counted at least ten times. The chain links TRBV12-3 or TRBV12-4 to TRBJ1-5, with a possible D match to TRBD1 (6 bases). V gave up 2 bases and J gave up 3 bases, with 11 bases separating them. The CDR3 sequence is 15 residues long. For the CDR3, the DNA is TGTGCCAGCAGTTTAAGTGGGGGGGCCAATCAGCCCCAGCATTTT. Its translation is CASSLSGGANQPQHF.

This clonotype was seen a few times. The chain has TRBV3-1 and TRBJ1-1; D remains unclear. Trimming cost V 4 bases and J 4 bases, with 10 bases left between them. Germline V gives CDR1 LGHDT, CDR2 YNNKEL (reference sequence). This CDR3 is built from 13 residues. The DNA for the CDR3 is TGTGCCAGCAGCCTCGCCCGTATCACTGAAGCTTTCTTT. As protein: CASSLARITEAFF.

The rearrangement links TRBV7-2 to TRBJ2-1; D not certain. The CDR3 extends over 11 amino acids. In germline, CDR1 is SGHTA, CDR2 FQGNSA. The V end lost 7 bases, the J end lost 2 bases, and 3 bases lay between the germline ends. The CDR3 loop reads CASTTYNEQFF. The CDR3 region has the DNA TGTGCCAGCACAACCTACAATGAGCAGTTCTTC.

The rearrangement uses TRBV14 and TRBJ1-4; TRBD1 matches 7 bases. The CDR3 has 14 residues. Germline V CDR1 and CDR2: SGHDN, FVKESK. Germline trimming cut 6 bases from V and 5 bases from J; bases unmatched to any gene: 6. CDR3 DNA: TGTGCCAGCAGACGGACAGGCTTAAATGAAAAACTGTTTTTT. Its protein is CASRRTGLNEKLFF.

Ten or more counts support this clonotype. The chain couples TRBV4-3 to TRBJ2-1; tentatively, D is TRBD1 or TRBD2 (5 bases each). V was clipped by 1 base and J by 5 bases, with 15 bases between them. The CDR3 has 16 residues. Germline assignment: CDR1 LGHNA and CDR2 YSLEER. For the CDR3, the DNA is TGCGCCAGCAGCCAAGCTCGTTTTAGAGGGGACAATGAGCAGTTCTTC. Its protein product is CASSQARFRGDNEQFF.

This sequence joins TRBV21-1 and TRBJ2-1; the table's D call, TRBD1, has no DNA check behind it. TRBV21-1 is termed a pseudogene. This CDR3 comprises 16 residues. In DNA form, the CDR3 reads TGTGCCAGCAGCAAAGCTCGGGTAGGGGGCTACAATGAGCAGTTCTTC. Its translation is CASSKARVGGYNEQFF.

The chain has TRBV7-2 and TRBJ2-5; D gene uncertain. Between the trimmed V and J ends, which lost 4 bases and 3 bases, there was a span of 12 bases. Per germline, CDR1 SGHTA and CDR2 FQGNSA. This CDR3 is 14 amino acids long. Here the CDR3 reads CASSSPLNKETQYF. CDR3 bases: TGTGCCAGCAGCTCCCCTCTTAATAAAGAGACCCAGTACTTC.

This clonotype has just a few counts. The chain recombines TRBV9 with TRBJ2-7; no clear D gene. This CDR3 is built from 15 residues. The V and J ends lost 4 bases and 4 bases respectively, with 18 bases between them. Germline CDR1 is SGDLS and CDR2 is YYNGEE. The CDR3 here is CASSPSPWKWYEQYF. In nucleotides, the CDR3 is TGTGCCAGCAGCCCCTCCCCCTGGAAATGGTACGAGCAGTACTTC.

This clonotype was counted at least ten times. This chain joins TRBV7-2 and TRBJ1-5, with 8 bases aligning to TRBD1. This CDR3 contains 15 residues. The V gene end was trimmed by 6 bases and the J gene end by 6 bases; junction bases not matched to a gene: 10. Germline CDR1 is SGHTA and CDR2 is FQGNSA. The DNA for the CDR3 is TGTGCCAGCAGTAGCTTTACAGGGGGAGGTCAGCCCCAGCATTTT. It yields the protein CASSSFTGGGQPQHF. The full variable domain, with the rest looked up from reference TRBV7-2 and TRBJ1-5, is GAGVSQSPSNKVTEKGKDVELRCDPISGHTALYWYRQSLGQGLEFLIYFQGNSAPDKSGLPSDRFSAERTGGSVSTLTIQRTQQEDSAVYLCASSSFTGGGQPQHFGDGTRLSIL.

This clonotype was observed a few times. The V call is TRBV3-1, the J call TRBJ2-1, with 9 bases lining up with TRBD2. With 4 bases clipped from V and 3 bases from J, the junction kept 7 bases outside the gene matches. The CDR3 consists of 16 residues. CDR1 is LGHDT, CDR2 YNNKEL, per germline (reference sequence). CDR3 amino acids: CASSRVAGVSYNEQFF. CDR3 DNA sequence: TGTGCCAGCAGCCGAGTAGCGGGGGTAAGCTACAATGAGCAGTTCTTC.

By its share, this clonotype is medium-sized. The DNA for the CDR3 is TGTGCCAGCAGCGTAGAAGGGACAGGAACCACTGAAGCTTTCTTT. Protein product: CASSVEGTGTTEAFF. The chain couples TRBV9 to TRBJ1-1; 8 nucleotides line up with TRBD1. The CDR3 is 15 amino acids. Germline V gene lookup returns CDR1 SGDLS and CDR2 YYNGEE. J lost 4 bases, V lost 0 bases, and 5 bases had no gene match.

This clonotype was recorded many times. The V gene is TRBV7-6, the J gene TRBJ2-1, with 12 bases lining up with TRBD1. The V gene's germline CDR1 is SGHVS and CDR2 FNYEAQ. This CDR3 contains 16 residues. After removal of 6 bases from V and 6 bases from J, the junction contained 9 bases not matched to a gene. Here the CDR3 reads CASSPPGQGAINEQFF. CDR3 sequence (DNA): TGTGCCAGCAGTCCTCCGGGACAGGGGGCTATCAATGAGCAGTTCTTC. Drawing the rest from reference TRBV7-6 and TRBJ2-1, the complete variable domain is GAGVSQSPRYKVTKRGQDVALRCDPISGHVSLYWYRQALGQGPEFLTYFNYEAQQDKSGLPNDRFSAERPEGSISTLTIQRTEQRDSAMYRCASSPPGQGAINEQFFGPGTRLTVL.

The chain is built from TRBV6-4 and TRBJ2-3; 10 nucleotides match TRBD2. Looked up from germline, CDR1 is MRHNA and CDR2 is SNTAGT. Trimming cost V 6 bases and J 2 bases; bases outside gene matches: 5. There are 15 residues in the CDR3. CDR3 nucleotide sequence: TGTGCCAGCAGCGAAAGCGGGGGGGCCACAGATACGCAGTATTTT. Its protein is CASSESGGATDTQYF.

This clonotype has at least ten counts. V gene TRBV7-9 combines with J gene TRBJ1-6; no clear D gene. V was pared by 2 bases and J by 3 bases, with 5 bases between. This CDR3 is 14 amino acids long. Per germline, CDR1 SEHNR and CDR2 FQNEAQ (reference sequence). The CDR3 region has the DNA TGTGCCAGCAGCTTAAGCGGCTATAATTCACCCCTCCACTTT. Amino acids: CASSLSGYNSPLHF.

The sample holds many counts of this clonotype. This CDR3 is CASSSLAGSSYNEQFF. The DNA of the CDR3 is TGTGCCAGCAGTTCCCTTGCGGGAAGCTCCTACAATGAGCAGTTCTTC. The chain uses TRBV28 and TRBJ2-1; tentatively, D is TRBD2 (6 bases). Germline V gene lookup returns CDR1 MDHEN and CDR2 SYDVKM. The V and J ends lost 4 bases and 0 bases respectively, with 13 bases between them. This CDR3 is built from 16 residues.

The chain employs TRBV7-9 and TRBJ1-1; D is ambiguous. The V and J ends lost 11 bases and 1 base respectively, with 5 bases between them. The germline gives CDR1 SEHNR, CDR2 FQNEAQ (reference sequence). The CDR3 has 10 amino acids. CDR3 DNA: TGTGCCCCCGAGAACACTGAAGCTTTCTTT. This sequence encodes CAPENTEAFF.

This clonotype was picked up a small number of times. The chain is built from TRBV7-2 and TRBJ1-1; D is unclear. V was pared by 1 base and J by 6 bases, with 9 bases between. The CDR3 is made up of 13 amino acids. Germline values: CDR1 SGHTA, CDR2 FQGNSA. CDR3 nucleotide sequence: TGTGCCAGCAGCTTAGATGTTTGGGCTGAAGCTTTCTTT. Its translation is CASSLDVWAEAFF.

The chain combines TRBV29-1 with TRBJ2-1; D gene ambiguous. The V end was cut by 5 bases, the J end by 2 bases, with 13 bases between. The CDR3 is 14 residues long. Germline CDR1 SQVTM, CDR2 ANQGSEA. The CDR3 DNA is TGCAGCGTTCGACTCCCGGGCCCCTACAATGAGCAGTTCTTC. Translated, it gives CSVRLPGPYNEQFF.

The V and J genes are TRBV2 and TRBJ1-4; no firm D call. The V end was cut by 4 bases, the J end by 4 bases, with 19 bases between. From germline, CDR1 is SNHLY and CDR2 FYNNEI. The CDR3 length is 17 residues. The DNA for the CDR3 is TGTGCCAGCAGTGTTGTCAGCTGGAACACCTATAATGAAAAACTGTTTTTT. Translating gives CASSVVSWNTYNEKLFF.